This T cell receptor (beta chain) was obtained from a study of blood T cell repertoires in COVID-19 (dated by TCRdb to 2019 to 2021). Describing the broader study: Collaborator samples came from the United States, Italy and Spain and covered acute and convalescent phases of COVID-19. Where available, HLA class I and class II types were obtained from metadata supplied by the sample provider rather than from assay-based typing. A freely available public database, intended as a resource for researchers studying the immune response to SARS-CoV-2, is where the repertoires were released. The dataset comprised deeply sampled blood TCRbeta repertoires from subjects exposed to, actively infected with, or recovered from COVID-19. The prospective study material was composed of cDNA or gDNA derived from T cells, B-cell-depleted T cells, or PBMCs. Nearly every sample came with metadata listing a de-identified subject ID, COVID-19 status, age in years and sex. Samples came from the ongoing ImmuneRACE study (first 160 participants) plus 1,254 subjects from 6 global collaborators. Overall study outcomes, separate from this receptor: The amount of clinical and demographic metadata varied by source and participant and was provided uncurated.

The collaborating institutions used their own protocols to collect whole blood in K2EDTA tubes. Collaborator samples were shipped for TCRbeta analysis as frozen whole blood, isolated PBMCs, or DNA extracted from either sample type. Concerning this clone itself: Its antigen remains unidentified. Per-base quality was not reported, and no clone a single base away is much larger than it.

The immunoSEQ Assay, a bias-controlled multiplex PCR, was used to amplify TCRbeta CDR3 regions from genomic DNA. The original methods were these. Within the assay, amplification of reference gene primers was used to estimate how many nucleated cells each sample contained. Sequence reads were collapsed and filtered to measure the absolute abundance of every unique TCRbeta CDR3 rearrangement. For each sample, productive Simpson clonality was calculated as the square root of Simpson's diversity index over productive rearrangements. The source is immuneACCESS, and TCRdb retained only in-frame sequences with V and J called. Part of the clones is not carried over; for the studies checked, unresolved V genes explain less than half of this, and the remainder is unexplained. V and J calls and clone size are given by that table; D and trimming were obtained from the DNA. In all, the sample holds roughly 250,000 clones, and around 90% of those were seen once. The top ten hold roughly 0.8% of the sample.

The receptor's source is a young woman with acute or convalescent COVID-19. Source material: peripheral blood.

In nucleotide form, the sequence is TGCGCCAGCAGCCAAGGTGAGGGGGTAAATCAGCCCCAGCATTTT. This gives the protein CASSQGEGVNQPQHF. This chain is built from TRBV4-1 and TRBJ1-5; a weak D assignment points to TRBD1 (6 bases agree). V loses 1 base, J loses 4 bases, and the germline ends lie 11 bases apart. Reading from cysteine to phenylalanine, the CDR3 counts 15 amino acids. The DNA shown is the 45-base CDR3, in frame from base 1. Via the germline V gene, CDR1 is MGHRA and CDR2 YSYEKL.